This TCR beta chain was obtained from a study of blood T cell repertoires in COVID-19. Patients at the Seattle site were enrolled during active infection and followed longitudinally. Here immunoSEQ multiplex PCR was the method, and the copy in TCRdb shows in-frame clones only, minus some. Found here are 310,000 or so clones, 80% to 90% of them singletons; the top ten hold 9.9%. CDR1 and CDR2 from the germline V gene are MGHDK and SYGVNS. V was cut by 6 bases and J by 7 bases, with 10 bases left in between. The CDR3 length is 13 residues. The sequenced sample was peripheral blood. This chain links TRBV25-1 with TRBJ1-6; D is unclear. This clonotype originated in a man aged 25-40 years with COVID-19, enrolled during active disease. CDR3 nucleotide sequence: TGTGCCAGCAGGCAACGGTTCAATTCACCCCTCCACTTT. Translated, it gives CASRQRFNSPLHF.